The sequence of this T cell receptor beta chain was determined in a study of cytomegalovirus exposure and HLA in healthy donors. Study background: Prior work identified around 120 million unique TCR beta sequences in roughly 180 million T cells.

V was pared by 3 bases and J by 8 bases, with 16 bases between. There are 13 residues in the CDR3. Germline CDR1 and CDR2: GTSNPN and SVGIG (reference sequence). Turning to this clone: Its antigen is unknown.

PCR employed 60 Vbeta and 13 Jbeta primers. The repertoire was sequenced with immunoSEQ multiplex PCR; TCRdb's copy has only in-frame clones and lacks some. The sample lists 100,000 to 150,000 clones, over 70% occurring once. Study-wide findings and caveats: Cytomegalovirus-associated status was assigned to roughly 160 TCR beta chains. Most of the TCR beta V segments (in an earlier analysis) were productive either about 87% or about 30% of the time. Differences between HLA loci emerged in a later analysis of TCR association rates, with DRB1 most and HLA-C fewest.

This sequence joins TRBV30 and TRBJ1-2, with D possibly TRBD1 on 5 matching bases. Input material: PBMCs. The TCR comes from a woman aged 50 to 60 in good health and CMV-seronegative. Here the CDR3 DNA reads TGTGCCTGGAGGGGACCTCCACGGGGGGGCTACACCTTC. It is translated as CAWRGPPRGGYTF.